These 22 T cell receptor beta chains originate from one sample sequenced in a study of T cell repertoires in cytomegalovirus infection. TCRdb re-analysed the reads in MiXCR, keeping a single row per CDR3 protein. The repertoire consists of some 590,000 distinct CDR3 sequences, with approximately 40% occurring once and the leading ten covering 40% to 60%. Their specific antigens are unknown. This specimen consisted of cultured PBMCs, obtained from culture after CMV antigen stimulation. The receptors here all came from a human donor in good health (CMV status not recorded). Some clones in this sample may be carry-over from other donors' samples.

The gene calls are TRBV25-1 and TRBJ2-7; no clear D. Per germline, CDR1 MGHDK and CDR2 SYGVNS. Deletions cut 3 bases from V and 3 bases from J, with 12 bases between. The length of the CDR3 is 14 residues. The CDR3 coding sequence is TGTGCCAGCAGTGATCCGGGCGAGTTCTACGAGCAGTACTTC. Protein product: CASSDPGEFYEQYF.

This clonotype was seen once. The junction shows a germline mismatch at one end, possibly a read error. The chain recombines TRBV28 with TRBJ2-4, with TRBD2 matching over 9 bases. Germline V lookup: CDR1 MDHEN, CDR2 SYDVKM. The CDR3 is 17 residues long. The CDR3 is CAGSFVLAGAVKNIQYF. The DNA for the CDR3 is TGTGCCGGCAGTTTTGTTTTAGCGGGGGCCGTTAAAAACATTCAGTACTTC.

Concerning this clonotype: A junction boundary mismatches the germline segment, possibly from a read error. The V call is TRBV28, the J call TRBJ2-2; no reliable D call. In germline, CDR1 is MDHEN, CDR2 SYDVKM. This CDR3 has 15 amino acids. The CDR3 protein is CASSPTSFHTGELFF. CDR3 coding DNA: TGTGCCAGCAGCCCTACATCTTTTCACACTGGGGAGCTGTTTTTT.

This sequence joins TRBV19 and TRBJ2-3, with 7 bases identical to TRBD2. CDR3 size: 14 residues. Trimming at V came to 8 bases and at J to 7 bases, leaving 12 bases not matched to a gene. Germline lookup yields CDR1 LNHDA and CDR2 SQIVND (reference sequence). The CDR3 spells CASDLGREANTQYF. The DNA of the CDR3 is TGTGCCAGTGATCTAGGTCGGGAGGCTAATACGCAGTATTTT. Supplemented by reference TRBV19 and TRBJ2-3, the full variable domain reads DGGITQSPKYLFRKEGQNVTLSCEQNLNHDAMYWYRQDPGQGLRLIYYSQIVNDFQKGDIAEGYSVSREKKESFPLTVTSAQKNPTAFYLCASDLGREANTQYFGPGTRLTVL.

The gene calls are TRBV5-1 and TRBJ1-1; weak D call: TRBD1 (5 bases). This CDR3 comprises 16 residues. From germline, CDR1 is SGHRS and CDR2 YFSETQ. V was clipped by 0 bases and J by 1 base, with 13 bases between them. In DNA, the CDR3 is TGCGCCAGCAGCTTGGCCATTTTAGGGACGAACACTGAAGCTTTCTTT. Translation: CASSLAILGTNTEAFF.

This clonotype was seen a few times. V and J are TRBV7-9 and TRBJ2-7; a weak D match, TRBD1 (6 bases). The germline V gene encodes CDR1 SEHNR and CDR2 FQNEAQ (reference sequence). CDR3 length: 14 residues. Trimming cost V 4 bases and J 2 bases, with 12 bases left between them. The CDR3 DNA reads TGTGCCAGCAGCTCGTACGGGACACCCTACGAGCAGTACTTC. This gives the protein CASSSYGTPYEQYF.

The chain couples TRBV11-2 to TRBJ2-1, with D uncertain. V lost 3 bases and J lost 5, with 11 bases in between. This CDR3 has 14 amino acids. Germline CDR1 is SGHAT and CDR2 is FQNNGV. CDR3 DNA: TGTGCCAGCAGCTTTTTGGGGAAACACAATGAGCAGTTCTTC. It specifies CASSFLGKHNEQFF.

This clonotype has more than one count but fewer than ten. The gene calls are TRBV5-4 and TRBJ2-1; TRBD2 matches 8 bases. J lost 4 bases, V lost 0 bases, and 12 bases had no gene match. CDR1 and CDR2 from the germline V gene are SGHNT and YYREEE (reference sequence). The CDR3 spans 18 residues. For the CDR3, the DNA is TGTGCCAGCAGCTTGGATCAGCGGGAGAGAGAGGGGTACAATGAGCAGTTCTTC. Translated, it gives CASSLDQREREGYNEQFF.

The chain uses TRBV29-1 and TRBJ1-1; D is possibly TRBD1 (5 bases). This CDR3 has 13 amino acids. Trimming left V 4 bases short and J 7 bases short, with 16 bases between. Germline loops: CDR1 SQVTM, CDR2 ANQGSEA. CDR3 in DNA: TGCAGCGTTGGACGGCGCCTGGGGGGTGAAGCTTTCTTT. Translation: CSVGRRLGGEAFF.

The chain employs TRBV20-1 and TRBJ1-3, with 7 bases matching TRBD1. CDR3 length: 15 amino acids. Germline V gene data show CDR1 as DFQATT and CDR2 as SNEGSKA (reference sequence). J was trimmed by 0 bases and V by 4 bases; bases with no gene match: 6. CDR3 in DNA: TGCAGTGCTACGCCGGGACAGCCCTCTGGAAACACCATATATTTT. Amino acid sequence: CSATPGQPSGNTIYF.

The chain is built from TRBV15 and TRBJ2-5; D ambiguous. Germline CDR1 reads LNHNV; CDR2 reads YYDKDF (reference sequence). The CDR3 is 16 residues long. With 3 bases removed from V and 5 bases from J, the gap between germline ends came to 19 bases. CDR3 sequence reads: CATSSPRAQEVETQYF. The CDR3 nucleotides read TGTGCCACCAGCAGCCCCCGGGCCCAAGAGGTGGAGACCCAGTACTTC.

The V and J genes are TRBV2 and TRBJ2-1; TRBD2 aligns across 7 bases. V trimming: 7 bases; J trimming: 5 bases; junction bases outside the gene matches: 8. In germline, CDR1 is SNHLY, CDR2 FYNNEI. The CDR3 is 14 residues long. CDR3 sequence: CASILGAGNNEQFF. The CDR3 nucleotides read TGTGCCAGCATCCTAGGAGCGGGGAACAATGAGCAGTTCTTC.

The chain couples TRBV7-9 to TRBJ2-7, with D unclear. This CDR3 comprises 15 residues. The germline gives CDR1 SEHNR, CDR2 FQNEAQ (reference sequence). V was pared by 5 bases and J by 2 bases, with 16 bases between. For the CDR3, the DNA is TGTGCCAGCAGCCATCGCGACACAGATCCCTACGAGCAGTACTTC. Amino acid sequence: CASSHRDTDPYEQYF.

The V gene is TRBV20-1, the J gene TRBJ2-7; 12 nucleotides match TRBD2. The V segment lost 4 bases and the J segment 6 bases; nucleotides outside the gene matches: 13. The length of the CDR3 is 16 residues. The germline gives CDR1 DFQATT, CDR2 SNEGSKA (reference sequence). Here the CDR3 reads CSATDASGRAEAEQYF. The CDR3, as DNA: TGCAGTGCTACAGACGCTAGCGGGAGGGCCGAAGCCGAGCAGTACTTC.

This rearrangement joins TRBV4-1 to TRBJ1-6, with 8 bases lining up with TRBD1. Germline CDR1 reads MGHRA; CDR2 reads YSYEKL. V was pared by 5 bases and J by 5 bases, with 2 bases of the junction left unmatched. The CDR3 is 14 amino acids. CDR3 nucleotides: TGCGCCAGCAGCGGACAGGGTGATAATTCACCCCTCCACTTT. Translated: CASSGQGDNSPLHF.

This clonotype was found once. The chain links TRBV7-2 to TRBJ2-2; D is undetermined. The CDR3 contains 16 residues. Per the germline V gene, CDR1 is SGHTA and CDR2 is FQGNSA. The V end was cut by 5 bases, the J end by 3 bases, with 16 bases between. Here the CDR3 reads CASSVRPASYTGELFF. CDR3 nucleotides: TGTGCCAGCAGCGTTCGCCCGGCCTCGTACACCGGGGAGCTGTTTTTT.

V is TRBV11-2 and J is TRBJ1-6; the D is unclear. The CDR3 consists of 12 residues. Germline CDR1 and CDR2: SGHAT and FQNNGV. The V gene lost 6 bases and the J gene lost 7 bases, with 7 bases spanning the gap. CDR3 sequence (DNA): TGTGCCAGCAGGGTAGGCAATTCACCCCTCCACTTT. Its translation: CASRVGNSPLHF. The variable domain in full, completed from reference TRBV11-2 and TRBJ1-6, reads EAGVAQSPRYKIIEKRQSVAFWCNPISGHATLYWYQQILGQGPKLLIQFQNNGVVDDSQLPKDRFSAERLKGVDSTLKIQPAKLEDSAVYLCASRVGNSPLHFGNGTRLTVT.

The chain uses TRBV6-6 and TRBJ1-5; D perhaps matches TRBD1 (6 bases). The CDR3 is made up of 16 amino acids. Trimming removed 7 bases at V and 6 bases at J, with 22 bases between. Per the germline V gene, CDR1 is MNHNY and CDR2 is SVGAGI (reference sequence). CDR3 loop: CASTERGGKRTQPQHF. As DNA, the CDR3 is TGTGCCAGCACGGAAAGAGGGGGTAAACGTACTCAGCCCCAGCATTTT.

The chain links TRBV6-1 to TRBJ1-2, with TRBD1 matching over 11 bases. The CDR3 is 16 residues long. V gave up 4 bases and J gave up 7 bases; unmatched junction bases: 11. Germline V gene data show CDR1 as MNHNS and CDR2 as SASEGT. In DNA form, the CDR3 reads TGTGCCAGCAGTGCCTGGACAGGGGGCGTAGACTCTGGCTACACCTTC. Amino acid sequence: CASSAWTGGVDSGYTF.

Here the CDR3 reads CASSLTGPGRQPQHF. The CDR3, as DNA: TGTGCCAGCAGTTTAACGGGGCCAGGGCGTCAGCCCCAGCATTTT. This chain uses TRBV12-3 or TRBV12-4 with TRBJ1-5; D perhaps matches TRBD1 (5 bases). The CDR3 is made up of 15 amino acids. V was clipped by 2 bases and J by 6 bases, with 14 bases between them.

CDR3 protein: CASSLVTRQGMASYNSPLHF. CDR3 coding DNA: TGTGCCAGCAGCTTGGTTACGAGACAGGGTATGGCGTCCTATAATTCACCCCTCCACTTT. The rearrangement links TRBV7-8 to TRBJ1-6; 7 bases map to TRBD1. Germline V gives CDR1 SGHVS, CDR2 FQNEAQ. The CDR3 length is 20 residues. The junction had 15 bases not matched to a gene; V was cut back by 3 bases and J by 1 base. Combining the CDR3 with reference TRBV7-8 and TRBJ1-6 gives the whole variable domain GAGVSQSPRYKVAKRGQDVALRCDPISGHVSLFWYQQALGQGPEFLTYFQNEAQLDKSGLPSDRFFAERPEGSVSTLKIQRTQQEDSAVYLCASSLVTRQGMASYNSPLHFGNGTRLTVT.

The chain has TRBV6-1 and TRBJ2-6, with D tentatively TRBD2 (6 bases). The CDR3 consists of 14 residues. The germline V gene has CDR1 MNHNS and CDR2 SASEGT. Trimming cost V 7 bases and J 4 bases, with 11 bases left between them. The CDR3 bases are TGTGCCAGCACCGTCCGGGGGGGGGCCAACGTCCTGACTTTC. It encodes CASTVRGGANVLTF.